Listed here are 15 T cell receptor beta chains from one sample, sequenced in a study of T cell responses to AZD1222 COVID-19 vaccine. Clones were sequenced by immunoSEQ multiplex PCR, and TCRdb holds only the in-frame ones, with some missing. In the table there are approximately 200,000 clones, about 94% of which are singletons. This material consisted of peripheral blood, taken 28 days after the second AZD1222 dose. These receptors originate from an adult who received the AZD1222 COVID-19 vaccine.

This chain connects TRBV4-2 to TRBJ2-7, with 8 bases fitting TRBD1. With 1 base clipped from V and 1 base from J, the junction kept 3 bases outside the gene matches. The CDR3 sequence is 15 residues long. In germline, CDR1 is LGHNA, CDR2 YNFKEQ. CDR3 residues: CASSQGTGLSYEQYF. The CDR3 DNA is TGTGCCAGCAGCCAAGGGACAGGGCTGTCCTACGAGCAGTACTTC.

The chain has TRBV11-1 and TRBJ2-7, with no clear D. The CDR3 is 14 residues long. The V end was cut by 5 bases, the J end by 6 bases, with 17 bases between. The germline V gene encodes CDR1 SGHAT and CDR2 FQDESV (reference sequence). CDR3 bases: TGTGCCAGCAGCCCAACAGATATCCTACGCGAGCAGTACTTC. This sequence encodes CASSPTDILREQYF.

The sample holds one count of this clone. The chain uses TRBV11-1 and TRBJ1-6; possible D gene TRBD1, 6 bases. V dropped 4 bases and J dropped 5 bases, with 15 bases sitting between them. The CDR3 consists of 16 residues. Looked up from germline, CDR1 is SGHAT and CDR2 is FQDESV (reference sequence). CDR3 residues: CASSSAPGADNSPLHF. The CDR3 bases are TGTGCCAGCAGCTCAGCCCCAGGGGCGGATAATTCACCCCTCCACTTT. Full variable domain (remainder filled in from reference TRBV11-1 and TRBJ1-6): EAEVAQSPRYKITEKSQAVAFWCDPISGHATLYWYRQILGQGPELLVQFQDESVVDDSQLPKDRFSAERLKGVDSTLKIQPAELGDSAMYLCASSSAPGADNSPLHFGNGTRLTVT.

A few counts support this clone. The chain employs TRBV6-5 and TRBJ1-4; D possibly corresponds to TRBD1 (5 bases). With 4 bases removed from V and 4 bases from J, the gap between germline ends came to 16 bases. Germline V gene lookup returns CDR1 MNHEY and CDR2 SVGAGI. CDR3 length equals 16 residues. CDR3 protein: CASSLGRRDYNEKLFF. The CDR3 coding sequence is TGTGCCAGCAGTTTGGGGCGACGGGATTATAATGAAAAACTGTTTTTT.

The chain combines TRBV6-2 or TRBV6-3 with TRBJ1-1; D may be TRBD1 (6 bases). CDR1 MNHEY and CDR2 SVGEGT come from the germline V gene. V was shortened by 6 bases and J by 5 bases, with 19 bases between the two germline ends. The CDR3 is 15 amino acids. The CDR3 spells CASSPGGAVWTEAFF. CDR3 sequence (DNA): TGTGCCAGCAGCCCCGGGGGGGCGGTTTGGACTGAAGCTTTCTTT.

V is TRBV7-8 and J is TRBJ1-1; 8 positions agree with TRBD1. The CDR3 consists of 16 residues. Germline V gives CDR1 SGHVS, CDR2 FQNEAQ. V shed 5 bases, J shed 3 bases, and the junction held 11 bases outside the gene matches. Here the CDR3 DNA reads TGTGCCAGCAGCCTCCGACAGGGGAACATAGACACTGAAGCTTTCTTT. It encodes CASSLRQGNIDTEAFF. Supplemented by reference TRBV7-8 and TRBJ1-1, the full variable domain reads GAGVSQSPRYKVAKRGQDVALRCDPISGHVSLFWYQQALGQGPEFLTYFQNEAQLDKSGLPSDRFFAERPEGSVSTLKIQRTQQEDSAVYLCASSLRQGNIDTEAFFGQGTRLTVV.

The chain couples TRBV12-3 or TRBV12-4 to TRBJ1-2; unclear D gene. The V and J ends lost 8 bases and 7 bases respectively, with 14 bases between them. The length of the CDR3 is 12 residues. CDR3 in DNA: TGTGCCAGCGCCCGGGCTCAAGCTGGCTACACCTTC. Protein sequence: CASARAQAGYTF.

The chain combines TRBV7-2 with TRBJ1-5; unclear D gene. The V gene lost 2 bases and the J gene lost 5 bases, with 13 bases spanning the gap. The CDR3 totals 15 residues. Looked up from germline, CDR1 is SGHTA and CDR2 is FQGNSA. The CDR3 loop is CASSLRRGRDQPQHF. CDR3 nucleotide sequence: TGTGCCAGCAGCTTACGGCGGGGAAGGGATCAGCCCCAGCATTTT. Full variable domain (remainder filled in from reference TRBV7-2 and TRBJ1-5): GAGVSQSPSNKVTEKGKDVELRCDPISGHTALYWYRQSLGQGLEFLIYFQGNSAPDKSGLPSDRFSAERTGGSVSTLTIQRTQQEDSAVYLCASSLRRGRDQPQHFGDGTRLSIL.

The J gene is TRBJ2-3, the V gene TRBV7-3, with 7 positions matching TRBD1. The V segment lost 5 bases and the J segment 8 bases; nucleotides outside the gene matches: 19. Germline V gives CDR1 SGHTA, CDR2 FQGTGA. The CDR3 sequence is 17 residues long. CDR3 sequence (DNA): TGTGCCAGCAGCCCGCAACAGGGGACCATAGATCCCAGTACGCAGTATTTT. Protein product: CASSPQQGTIDPSTQYF.

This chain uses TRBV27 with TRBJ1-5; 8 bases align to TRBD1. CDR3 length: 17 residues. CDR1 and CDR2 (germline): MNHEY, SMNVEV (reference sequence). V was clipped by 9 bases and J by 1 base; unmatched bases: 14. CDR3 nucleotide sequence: TGTGCCAGTTCAGGGGGCGAAGGATTAGGAAGCAATCAGCCCCAGCATTTT. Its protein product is CASSGGEGLGSNQPQHF.

The CDR3 coding sequence is TGTGCCAGCAGCGTAGGAGGGAGGGGCACAGATACGCAGTATTTT. It specifies CASSVGGRGTDTQYF. V usage is TRBV9 and J usage is TRBJ2-3, with 7 positions matching TRBD2. CDR3 size: 15 residues. CDR1 SGDLS and CDR2 YYNGEE come from the germline V gene. With 0 bases clipped from V and 1 base from J, the junction kept 2 bases outside the gene matches.

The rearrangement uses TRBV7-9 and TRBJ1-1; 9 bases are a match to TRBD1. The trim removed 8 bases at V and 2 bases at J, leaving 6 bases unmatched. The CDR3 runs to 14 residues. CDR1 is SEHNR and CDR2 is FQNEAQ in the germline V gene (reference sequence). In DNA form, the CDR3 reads TGTGCCAGCGACAGGGGGGAGGGAAACACTGAAGCTTTCTTT. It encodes CASDRGEGNTEAFF. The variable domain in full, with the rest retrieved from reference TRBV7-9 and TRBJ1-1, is DTGVSQNPRHKITKRGQNVTFRCDPISEHNRLYWYRQTLGQGPEFLTYFQNEAQLEKSRLLSDRFSAERPKGSFSTLEIQRTEQGDSAMYLCASDRGEGNTEAFFGQGTRLTVV.

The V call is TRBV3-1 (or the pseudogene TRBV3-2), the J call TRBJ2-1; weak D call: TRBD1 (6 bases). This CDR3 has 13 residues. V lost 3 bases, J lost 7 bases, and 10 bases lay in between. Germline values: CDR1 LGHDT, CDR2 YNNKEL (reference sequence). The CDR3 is CASSQTGRNEQFF. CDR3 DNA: TGTGCCAGCAGCCAGACAGGTAGGAATGAGCAGTTCTTC.

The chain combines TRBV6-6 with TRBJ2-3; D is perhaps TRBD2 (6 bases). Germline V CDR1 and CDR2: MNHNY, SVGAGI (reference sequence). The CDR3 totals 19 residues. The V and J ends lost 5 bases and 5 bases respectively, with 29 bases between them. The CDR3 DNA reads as TGTGCCAGCAGTCCCTCTCGCAGATTGGGGGGTGAAGGAGGAGATACGCAGTATTTT. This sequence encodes CASSPSRRLGGEGGDTQYF.

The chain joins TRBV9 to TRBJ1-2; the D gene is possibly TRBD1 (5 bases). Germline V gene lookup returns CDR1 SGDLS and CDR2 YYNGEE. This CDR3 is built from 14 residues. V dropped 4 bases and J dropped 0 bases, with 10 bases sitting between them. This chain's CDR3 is CASSPQGTNYGYTF. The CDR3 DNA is TGTGCCAGCAGCCCGCAGGGTACTAACTATGGCTACACCTTC.